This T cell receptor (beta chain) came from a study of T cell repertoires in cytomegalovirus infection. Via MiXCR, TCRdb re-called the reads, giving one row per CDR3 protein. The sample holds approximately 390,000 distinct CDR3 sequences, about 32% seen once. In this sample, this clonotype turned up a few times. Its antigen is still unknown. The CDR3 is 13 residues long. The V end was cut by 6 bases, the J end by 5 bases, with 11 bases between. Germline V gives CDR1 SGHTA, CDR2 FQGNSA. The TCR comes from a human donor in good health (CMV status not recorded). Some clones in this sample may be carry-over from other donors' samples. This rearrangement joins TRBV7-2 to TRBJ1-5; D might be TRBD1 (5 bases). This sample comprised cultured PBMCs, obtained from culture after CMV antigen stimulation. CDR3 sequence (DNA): TGTGCCAGCAGTATCCAGGGAGATCAGCCCCAGCATTTT. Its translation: CASSIQGDQPQHF.